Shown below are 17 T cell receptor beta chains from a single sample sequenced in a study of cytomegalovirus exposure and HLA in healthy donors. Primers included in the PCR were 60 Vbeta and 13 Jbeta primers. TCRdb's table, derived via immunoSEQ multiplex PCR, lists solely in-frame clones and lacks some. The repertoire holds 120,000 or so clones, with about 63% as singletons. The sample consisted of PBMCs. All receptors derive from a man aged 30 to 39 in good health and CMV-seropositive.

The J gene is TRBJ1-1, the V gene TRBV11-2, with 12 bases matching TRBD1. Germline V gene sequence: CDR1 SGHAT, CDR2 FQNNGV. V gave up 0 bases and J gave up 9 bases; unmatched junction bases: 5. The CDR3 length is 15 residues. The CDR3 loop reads CASSLEPGTGGKAFF. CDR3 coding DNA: TGTGCCAGCAGCTTAGAGCCCGGGACAGGGGGCAAAGCTTTCTTT.

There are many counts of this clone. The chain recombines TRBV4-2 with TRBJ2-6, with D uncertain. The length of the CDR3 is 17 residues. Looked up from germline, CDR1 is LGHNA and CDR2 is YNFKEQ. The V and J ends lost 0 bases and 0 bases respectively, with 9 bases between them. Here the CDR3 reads CASSQEGSHSGANVLTF. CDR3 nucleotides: TGTGCCAGCAGCCAAGAGGGCAGCCACTCTGGGGCCAACGTCCTGACTTTC.

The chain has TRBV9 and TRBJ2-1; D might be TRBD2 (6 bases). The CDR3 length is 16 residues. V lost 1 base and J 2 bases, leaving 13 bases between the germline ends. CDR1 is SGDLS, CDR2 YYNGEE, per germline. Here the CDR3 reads CASSVIGGGPYNEQFF. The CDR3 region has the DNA TGTGCCAGCAGCGTAATCGGGGGTGGACCCTACAATGAGCAGTTCTTC. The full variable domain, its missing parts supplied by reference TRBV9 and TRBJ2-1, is DSGVTQTPKHLITATGQRVTLRCSPRSGDLSVYWYQQSLDQGLQFLIQYYNGEERAKGNILERFSAQQFPDLHSELNLSSLELGDSALYFCASSVIGGGPYNEQFFGPGTRLTVL.

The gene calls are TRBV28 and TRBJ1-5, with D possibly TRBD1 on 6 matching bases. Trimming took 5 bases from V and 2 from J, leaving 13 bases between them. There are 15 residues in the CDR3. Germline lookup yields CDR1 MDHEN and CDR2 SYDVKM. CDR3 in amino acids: CASSRQGWGNQPQHF. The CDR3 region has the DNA TGTGCCAGCAGTCGTCAGGGGTGGGGCAATCAGCCCCAGCATTTT.

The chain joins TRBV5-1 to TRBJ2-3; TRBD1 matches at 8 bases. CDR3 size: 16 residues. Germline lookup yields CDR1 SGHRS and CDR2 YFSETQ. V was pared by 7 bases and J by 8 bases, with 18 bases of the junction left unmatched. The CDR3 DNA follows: TGCGCCAGCTGCGACGCCACAGGGGCCACAGGGGGTACGCAGTATTTT. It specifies CASCDATGATGGTQYF.

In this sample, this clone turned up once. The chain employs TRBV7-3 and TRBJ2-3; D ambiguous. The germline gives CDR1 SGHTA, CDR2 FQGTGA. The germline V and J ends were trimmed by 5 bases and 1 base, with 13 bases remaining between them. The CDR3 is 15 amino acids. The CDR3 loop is CASSPSVPGTDTQYF. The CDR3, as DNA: TGTGCCAGCAGCCCCTCGGTACCCGGCACAGATACGCAGTATTTT.

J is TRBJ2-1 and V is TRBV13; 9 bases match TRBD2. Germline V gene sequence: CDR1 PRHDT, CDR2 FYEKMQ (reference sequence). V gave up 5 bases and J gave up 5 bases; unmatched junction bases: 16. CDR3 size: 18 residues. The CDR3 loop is CASSPRPLRGRGDNEQFF. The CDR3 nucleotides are TGTGCCAGCAGCCCAAGACCCCTTCGCGGGAGGGGGGACAATGAGCAGTTCTTC.

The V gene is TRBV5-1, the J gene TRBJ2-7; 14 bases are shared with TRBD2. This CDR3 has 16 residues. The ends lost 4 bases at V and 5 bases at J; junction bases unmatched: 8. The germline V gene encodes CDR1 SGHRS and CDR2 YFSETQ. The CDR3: CASSAGTSGSGDEQYF. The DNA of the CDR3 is TGCGCCAGCAGCGCCGGGACTAGCGGGAGTGGGGACGAGCAGTACTTC.

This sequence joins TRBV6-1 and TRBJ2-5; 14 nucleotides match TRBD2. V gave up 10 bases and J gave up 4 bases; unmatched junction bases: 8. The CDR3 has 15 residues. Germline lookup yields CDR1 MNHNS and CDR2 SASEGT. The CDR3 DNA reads TGTGCCACCGATAGAGGACTAGCGGGAGGAGAGACCCAGTACTTC. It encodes CATDRGLAGGETQYF.

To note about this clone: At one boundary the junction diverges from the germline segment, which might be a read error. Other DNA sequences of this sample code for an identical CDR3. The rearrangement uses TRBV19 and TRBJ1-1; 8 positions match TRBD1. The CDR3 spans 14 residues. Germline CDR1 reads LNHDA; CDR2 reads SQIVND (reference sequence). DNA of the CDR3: TGCGCCAGTAGTATCTTGGACAGGGAGACTGAAGCTTTCTTT. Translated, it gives CASSILDRETEAFF. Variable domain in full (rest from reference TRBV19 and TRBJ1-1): DGGITQSPKYLFRKEGQNVTLSCEQNLNHDAMYWYRQDPGQGLRLIYYSQIVNDFQKGDIAEGYSVSREKKESFPLTVTSAQKNPTAFYLCASSILDRETEAFFGQGTRLTVV.

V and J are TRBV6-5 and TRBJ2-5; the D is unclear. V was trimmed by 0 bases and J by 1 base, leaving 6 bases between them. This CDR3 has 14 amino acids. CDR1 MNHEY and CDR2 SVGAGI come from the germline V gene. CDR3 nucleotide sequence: TGTGCCAGCAGTTACTCAACACCCCAAGAGACCCAGTACTTC. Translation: CASSYSTPQETQYF.

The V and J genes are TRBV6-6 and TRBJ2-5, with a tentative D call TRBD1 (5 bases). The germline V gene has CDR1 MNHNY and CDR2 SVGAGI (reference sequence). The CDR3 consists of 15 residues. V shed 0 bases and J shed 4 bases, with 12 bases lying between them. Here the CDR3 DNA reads TGTGCCAGCAGTTACTCTAGGGGTGGTGGAGAGACCCAGTACTTC. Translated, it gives CASSYSRGGGETQYF.

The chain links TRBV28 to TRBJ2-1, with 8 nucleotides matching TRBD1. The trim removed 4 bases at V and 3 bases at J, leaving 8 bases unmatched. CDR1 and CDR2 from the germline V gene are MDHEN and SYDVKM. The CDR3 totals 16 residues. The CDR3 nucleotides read TGTGCCAGCAGTTATCGACAGGGGTTCGGCTACAATGAGCAGTTCTTC. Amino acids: CASSYRQGFGYNEQFF.

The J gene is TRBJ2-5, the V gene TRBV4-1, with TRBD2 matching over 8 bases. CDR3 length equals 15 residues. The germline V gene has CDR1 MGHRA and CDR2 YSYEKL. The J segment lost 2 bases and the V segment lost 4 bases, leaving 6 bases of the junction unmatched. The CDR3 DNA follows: TGCGCCAGCAGCCTGGGAACTAGCGGACAAGAGACCCAGTACTTC. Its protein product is CASSLGTSGQETQYF.

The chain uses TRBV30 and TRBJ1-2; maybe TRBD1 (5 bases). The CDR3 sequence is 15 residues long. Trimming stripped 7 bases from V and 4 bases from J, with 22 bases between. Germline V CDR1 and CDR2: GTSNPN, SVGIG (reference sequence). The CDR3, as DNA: TGTGCCTCGGGGCGGGGGACGGATGGACTCTATGGCTACACCTTC. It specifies CASGRGTDGLYGYTF. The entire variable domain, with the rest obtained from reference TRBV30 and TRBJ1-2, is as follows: SQTIHQWPATLVQPVGSPLSLECTVEGTSNPNLYWYRQAAGRGLQLLFYSVGIGQISSEVPQNLSASRPQDRQFILSSKKLLLSDSGFYLCASGRGTDGLYGYTFGSGTRLTVV.

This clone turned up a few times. In nucleotides, the CDR3 is TGTGCCAGCAGCGGCAGGGGGTATAGCAATCAGCCCCAGCATTTT. Amino acid sequence: CASSGRGYSNQPQHF. The chain has TRBV7-2 and TRBJ1-5, with 7 bases that match TRBD1. CDR3 length equals 15 residues. From germline, CDR1 is SGHTA and CDR2 FQGNSA. The V segment lost 5 bases and the J segment 0 bases; nucleotides outside the gene matches: 4.

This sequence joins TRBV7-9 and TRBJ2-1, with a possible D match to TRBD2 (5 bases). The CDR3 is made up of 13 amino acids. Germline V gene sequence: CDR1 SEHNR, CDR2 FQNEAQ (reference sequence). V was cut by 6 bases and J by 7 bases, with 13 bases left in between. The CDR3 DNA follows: TGTGCCAGCAGGTACTCGGAGGAGAATGAGCAGTTCTTC. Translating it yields CASRYSEENEQFF.